The next 5 T cell receptor beta chains were all read from a single sample in a study of spatial heterogeneity in lung cancer. No antigen has been identified for these receptors. Time point denoted: sample taken at primary tumor resection. TCRdb reprocessed the 5' RACE reads via MiXCR and lists one record per CDR3 protein. The data contain about 4,900 distinct CDR3 sequences, less than 40% of them singletons. Findings and limits, study-wide: For expanded intratumoral alpha and beta TCRs, counts tracked tumor mutation counts.

The sample in question was lung tumor tissue, obtained at surgery. The receptors come from a male donor with early-stage non-small cell lung cancer.

The chain combines TRBV4-1 with TRBJ2-1; TRBD2 aligns across 8 bases. V lost 6 bases and J lost 1; bases outside the gene matches: 2. This CDR3 comprises 14 residues. The germline gives CDR1 MGHRA, CDR2 YSYEKL. The CDR3 bases are TGCGCCAGCAGACTAGCGGAATCCTACAATGAGCAGTTCTTC. As protein: CASRLAESYNEQFF.

This clonotype was seen only a few times. J is TRBJ2-3 and V is TRBV18; D is ambiguous. CDR3 size: 16 residues. The germline V gene has CDR1 KGHSH and CDR2 LQKENI. The V end lost 2 bases, the J end lost 6 bases, and 18 bases lay between the germline ends. As DNA, the CDR3 is TGTGCCAGCTCACCAGAATCCACAAACCTCAGGGATACGCAGTATTTT. Protein product: CASSPESTNLRDTQYF. The complete variable domain, with remaining parts taken from reference TRBV18 and TRBJ2-3, reads NAGVMQNPRHLVRRRGQEARLRCSPMKGHSHVYWYRQLPEEGLKFMVYLQKENIIDESGMPKERFSAEFPKEGPSILRIQQVVRGDSAAYFCASSPESTNLRDTQYFGPGTRLTVL.

By proportion, this clonotype is medium-sized. This chain links TRBV7-2 with TRBJ1-6, with no clear D. CDR1 and CDR2 from the germline V gene are SGHTA and FQGNSA. V lost 3 bases and J lost 8, with 8 bases in between. The CDR3 has 13 residues. This CDR3 is CASSLVKDSPLHF. In DNA, the CDR3 is TGTGCCAGCAGCTTGGTCAAGGATTCACCCCTCCACTTT.

The J gene is TRBJ1-2, the V gene TRBV6-6; TRBD1 aligns across 7 bases. This CDR3 has 14 residues. J was trimmed by 6 bases and V by 0 bases; bases with no gene match: 4. Germline V CDR1 and CDR2: MNHNY, SVGAGI (reference sequence). The CDR3 DNA reads as TGTGCCAGCAGTTACTCGACTACAGGGGATGGCTACACCTTC. It translates to CASSYSTTGDGYTF.

By share of the sample, this clonotype is medium-sized. V gene TRBV2 combines with J gene TRBJ2-1; D is undetermined. From germline, CDR1 is SNHLY and CDR2 FYNNEI. The CDR3 is 11 residues long. The V end was cut by 4 bases, the J end by 4 bases, with 2 bases between. The CDR3 DNA reads TGTGCCAGCAGTGGATACAATGAGCAGTTCTTC. This codes for CASSGYNEQFF.